This T cell receptor beta chain stems from a study of regulatory T cells in long-lasting Graves disease. Whole-study findings and limits: The study found TRBV28, TRBJ1-2 and TRBJ2-5 favored in persistent disease. Persistent patients shared more public clonotypes (approximately 2,700) than newly diagnosed patients (966).

This clonotype appeared a few times. The antigen is not known. This probably arose from a read error, given a far larger clone one base away. This CDR3 has 16 residues. Germline V CDR1 and CDR2: SGHTA, FQGNSA. The authors built TCR beta libraries using iRepertoire HTBI primers and Arm-PCR of CDR3 regions. From the multiplex PCR reads, TCRdb called clonotypes with MiXCR, one entry per CDR3 protein. The sample has around 250,000 distinct CDR3 sequences, 18% seen once. Documented time point: newly diagnosed GD, antithyroid drugs for less than 3 months. PBMCs provided the RNA from which the TCR library was made. Patients came from an endocrinology department in Xi'an, China. The data also belong to a second study, concerning T cells in Graves' hyperthyroidism and ophthalmopathy. This second study says: Stable Graves' hyperthyroidism denoted no ophthalmopathy progression over 18 months.

Here the sequenced sample was peripheral blood mononuclear cells (PBMCs), taken at new diagnosis, from a patient treated with antithyroid drugs. The rearrangement uses TRBV7-2 and TRBJ2-7; the match to TRBD2 covers 7 bases. The J call could be wrong; TRBJ2-3 is a better fit for the DNA end. The TCR was taken from a woman in her 30s with Graves disease. The CDR3 nucleotides read TGTGCCAGCAGCCCACCGGGACTACCTATCGCAGATACGCAGTATTTT. Protein product: CASSPPGLPIADTQYF.